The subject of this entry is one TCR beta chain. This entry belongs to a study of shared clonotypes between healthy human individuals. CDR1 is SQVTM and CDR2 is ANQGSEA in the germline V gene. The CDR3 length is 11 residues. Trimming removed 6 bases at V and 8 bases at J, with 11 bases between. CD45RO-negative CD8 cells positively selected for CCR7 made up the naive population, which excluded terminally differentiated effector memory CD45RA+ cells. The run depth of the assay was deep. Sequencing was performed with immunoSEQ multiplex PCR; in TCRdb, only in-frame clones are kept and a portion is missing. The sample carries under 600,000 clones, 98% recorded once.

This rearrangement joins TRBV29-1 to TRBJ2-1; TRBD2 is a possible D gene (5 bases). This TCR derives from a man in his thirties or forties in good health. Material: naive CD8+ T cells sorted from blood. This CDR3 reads CSVVLADEQFF. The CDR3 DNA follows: TGCAGCGTCGTCCTAGCTGATGAGCAGTTCTTC.